These 9 T cell receptor beta chains came from one sample sequenced in a study of vaccination and CD4 T cells after COVID-19. As to treatment: roughly ten-day PBMC culture with coronavirus spike peptide pools or control peptides (ViraFEST assay). These receptors' antigens are unknown. An Oncomine TCR Beta short-read assay was used to sequence the DNA from cultured CD4+ T cells. TCRdb re-derived calls from the PCR reads in MiXCR, one entry per CDR3 protein. The profile covers about 13,000 distinct CDR3 sequences, with about a third appearing a single time and about 12% taken by the ten largest. The sample taken for sequencing was CD4+ T cells from blood, cultured in vitro. The receptor source for this set is a human donor who had recovered from COVID-19.

Only a few counts were recorded for this clonotype. This sequence joins TRBV4-1 and TRBJ2-3; D may be TRBD1 (6 bases). CDR3 size: 15 residues. Trimming took 9 bases from V and 0 from J, leaving 16 bases between them. Germline CDR1 MGHRA, CDR2 YSYEKL. CDR3 DNA: TGCGCCAGTAAAGCGAACAGGGTTAGCACAGATACGCAGTATTTT. Translating it yields CASKANRVSTDTQYF.

The V gene is TRBV27, the J gene TRBJ1-6, with D possibly TRBD1 on 6 matching bases. Per germline, CDR1 MNHEY and CDR2 SMNVEV (reference sequence). This CDR3 has 16 amino acids. The V and J ends lost 6 bases and 4 bases respectively, with 16 bases between them. The CDR3 nucleotides read TGTGCCAGCAGGGCCCGGGGGGCTGTATATAATTCACCCCTCCACTTT. Its translation: CASRARGAVYNSPLHF.

V and J are TRBV29-1 and TRBJ2-7, with TRBD2 identical over 12 bases. The germline gives CDR1 SQVTM, CDR2 ANQGSEA. This CDR3 has 15 amino acids. The junction had 8 bases not matched to a gene; V was cut back by 4 bases and J by 4 bases. CDR3 DNA: TGCAGCGTTGCTTCTAGCGGGAGGGGGTTATACGAGCAGTACTTC. Translated, it gives CSVASSGRGLYEQYF.

There are a few counts of this clonotype. This chain connects TRBV20-1 to TRBJ2-5, with D perhaps matching TRBD2 (5 bases). CDR3 length: 14 residues. The germline V gene encodes CDR1 DFQATT and CDR2 SNEGSKA (reference sequence). Deletions cut 2 bases from V and 1 base from J, with 11 bases between. CDR3 sequence (DNA): TGCAGTGCTAGACAGTTAGCGTCCCAAGAGACCCAGTACTTC. Translating it yields CSARQLASQETQYF.

This clonotype was found a few times. This sequence joins TRBV29-1 and TRBJ1-1, with D possibly being TRBD1 (5 bases). The CDR3 is 12 residues long. In germline, CDR1 is SQVTM, CDR2 ANQGSEA. Between the trimmed V and J ends, which lost 4 bases and 1 base, there was a span of 7 bases. This chain's CDR3 is CSVVGGNTEAFF. The CDR3 nucleotides are TGCAGCGTTGTTGGGGGGAACACTGAAGCTTTCTTT. Supplemented by reference TRBV29-1 and TRBJ1-1, the full variable domain reads SAVISQKPSRDICQRGTSLTIQCQVDSQVTMMFWYRQQPGQSLTLIATANQGSEATYESGFVIDKFPISRPNLTFSTLTVSNMSPEDSSIYLCSVVGGNTEAFFGQGTRLTVV.

This clonotype has just a few counts. V gene TRBV7-2 combines with J gene TRBJ2-4; 9 nucleotides align to TRBD2. Per the germline V gene, CDR1 is SGHTA and CDR2 is FQGNSA. V lost 5 bases and J lost 2; bases outside the gene matches: 7. This CDR3 is 16 amino acids long. The CDR3 is CASSPIAGVTKNIQYF. The CDR3 DNA sequence: TGTGCCAGCAGCCCGATAGCGGGAGTAACCAAAAACATTCAGTACTTC.

The rearrangement uses TRBV10-1 and TRBJ2-1; no clear D. The germline V gene encodes CDR1 WNHNN and CDR2 SYGVQD (reference sequence). CDR3 length: 17 amino acids. Trimming pared 1 base from V and 2 bases from J, leaving 15 bases between. The CDR3 protein is CASSEFAPRDPYNEQFF. CDR3 nucleotide sequence: TGCGCCAGCAGTGAGTTTGCCCCCCGAGACCCCTACAATGAGCAGTTCTTC.

The genes are TRBV28 and TRBJ2-5; 7 bases align to TRBD2. The CDR3 totals 13 residues. Germline CDR1 MDHEN, CDR2 SYDVKM. The V gene end was trimmed by 7 bases and the J gene end by 1 base; junction bases not matched to a gene: 3. The CDR3 sequence: CASNTGGQETQYF. In DNA, the CDR3 is TGTGCCAGCAATACGGGGGGCCAAGAGACCCAGTACTTC.

The V and J genes are TRBV2 and TRBJ2-2, with D tentatively TRBD1 (5 bases). Looked up from germline, CDR1 is SNHLY and CDR2 is FYNNEI. This CDR3 contains 13 residues. V dropped 6 bases and J dropped 14 bases, with 19 bases sitting between them. CDR3 nucleotides: TGTGCCAGCAGCCCCGACAGACCCCCTTTCCTGTTTTTT. It yields the protein CASSPDRPPFLFF.